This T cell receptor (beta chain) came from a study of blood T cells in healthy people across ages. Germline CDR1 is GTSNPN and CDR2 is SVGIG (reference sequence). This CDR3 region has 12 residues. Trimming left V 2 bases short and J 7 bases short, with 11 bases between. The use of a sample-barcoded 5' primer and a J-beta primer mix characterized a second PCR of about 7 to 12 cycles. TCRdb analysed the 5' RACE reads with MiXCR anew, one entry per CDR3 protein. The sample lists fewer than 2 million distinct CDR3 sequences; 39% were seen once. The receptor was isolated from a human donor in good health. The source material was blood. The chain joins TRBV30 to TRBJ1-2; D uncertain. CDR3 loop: CAWSTTEGGYTF. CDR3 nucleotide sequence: TGTGCCTGGAGTACCACGGAGGGTGGCTACACCTTC.